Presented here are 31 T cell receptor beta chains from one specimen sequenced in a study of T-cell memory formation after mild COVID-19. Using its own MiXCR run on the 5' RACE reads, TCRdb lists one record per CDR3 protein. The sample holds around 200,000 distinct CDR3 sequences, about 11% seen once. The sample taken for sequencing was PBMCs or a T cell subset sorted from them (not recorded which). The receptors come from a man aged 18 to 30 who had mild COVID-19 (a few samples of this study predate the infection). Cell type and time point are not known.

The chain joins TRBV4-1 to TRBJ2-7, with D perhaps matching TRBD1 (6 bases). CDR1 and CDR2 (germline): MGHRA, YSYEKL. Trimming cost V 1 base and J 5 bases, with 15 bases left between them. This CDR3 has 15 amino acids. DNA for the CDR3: TGCGCCAGCAGCCAAGCACAGGGAAGAGGAAACGAGCAGTACGTC. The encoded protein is CASSQAQGRGNEQYV.

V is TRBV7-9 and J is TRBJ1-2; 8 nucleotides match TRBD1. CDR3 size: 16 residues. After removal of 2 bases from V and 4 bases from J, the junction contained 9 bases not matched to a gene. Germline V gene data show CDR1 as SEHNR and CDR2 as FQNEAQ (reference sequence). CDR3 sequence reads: CASSLYTGGSVYGYTF. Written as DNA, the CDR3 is TGTGCCAGCAGCTTATACACAGGGGGTTCGGTCTATGGCTACACCTTC.

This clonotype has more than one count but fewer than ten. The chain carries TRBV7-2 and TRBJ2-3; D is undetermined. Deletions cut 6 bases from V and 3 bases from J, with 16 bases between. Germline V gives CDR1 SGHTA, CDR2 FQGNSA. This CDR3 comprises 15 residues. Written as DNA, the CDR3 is TGTGCCAGCAGGCTGGCGGTTGGGCCGACAGATACGCAGTATTTT. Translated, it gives CASRLAVGPTDTQYF. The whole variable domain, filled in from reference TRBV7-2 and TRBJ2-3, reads GAGVSQSPSNKVTEKGKDVELRCDPISGHTALYWYRQSLGQGLEFLIYFQGNSAPDKSGLPSDRFSAERTGGSVSTLTIQRTQQEDSAVYLCASRLAVGPTDTQYFGPGTRLTVL.

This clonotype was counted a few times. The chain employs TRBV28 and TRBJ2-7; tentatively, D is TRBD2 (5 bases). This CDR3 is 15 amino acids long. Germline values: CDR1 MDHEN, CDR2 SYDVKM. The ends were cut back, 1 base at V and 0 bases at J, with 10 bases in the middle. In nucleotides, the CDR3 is TGTGCCAGCAGTTTATCGGCGGGTCCCTCCTACGAGCAGTACGTC. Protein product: CASSLSAGPSYEQYV.

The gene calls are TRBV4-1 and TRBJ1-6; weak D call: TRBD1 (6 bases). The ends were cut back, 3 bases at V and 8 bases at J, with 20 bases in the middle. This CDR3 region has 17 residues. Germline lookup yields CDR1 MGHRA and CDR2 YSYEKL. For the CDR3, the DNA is TGCGCCAGCAGCCAGGGGCGCATTGGACAGCCCTATTCACCCCTCCACTTT. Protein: CASSQGRIGQPYSPLHF.

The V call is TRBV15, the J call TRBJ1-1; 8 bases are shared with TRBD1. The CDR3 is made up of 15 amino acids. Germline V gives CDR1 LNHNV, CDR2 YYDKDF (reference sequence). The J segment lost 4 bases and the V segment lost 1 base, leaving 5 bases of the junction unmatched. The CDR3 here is CATSRVQGAGTEAFF. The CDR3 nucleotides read TGTGCCACCAGCAGAGTTCAGGGGGCGGGCACTGAAGCTTTCTTT.

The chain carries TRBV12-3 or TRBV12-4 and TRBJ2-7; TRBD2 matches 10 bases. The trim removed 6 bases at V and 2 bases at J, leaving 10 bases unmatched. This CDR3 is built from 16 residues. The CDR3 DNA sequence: TGTGCCAGCAGCTCTAGCGGGGGACGGGGAGCCTACGAGCAGTACTTC. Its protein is CASSSSGGRGAYEQYF.

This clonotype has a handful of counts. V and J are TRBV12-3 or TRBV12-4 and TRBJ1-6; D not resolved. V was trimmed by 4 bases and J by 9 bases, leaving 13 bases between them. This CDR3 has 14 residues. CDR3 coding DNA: TGTGCCAGCAGTTCAGACCCAGAAGGTTCACCCCTCCACTTT. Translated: CASSSDPEGSPLHF.

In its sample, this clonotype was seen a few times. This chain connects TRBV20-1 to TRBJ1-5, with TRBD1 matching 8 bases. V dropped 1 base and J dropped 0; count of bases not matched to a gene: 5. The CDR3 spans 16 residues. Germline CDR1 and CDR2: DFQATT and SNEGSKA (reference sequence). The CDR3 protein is CSARAGTGYSNQPQHF. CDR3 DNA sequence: TGCAGTGCTAGAGCAGGGACAGGCTATAGCAATCAGCCCCAGCATTTT.

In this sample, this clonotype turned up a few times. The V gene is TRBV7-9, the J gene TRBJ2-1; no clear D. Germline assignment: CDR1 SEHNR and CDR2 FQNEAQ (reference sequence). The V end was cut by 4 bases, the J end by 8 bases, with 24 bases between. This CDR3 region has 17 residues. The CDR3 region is CASSSPPLGIQEDEQFF. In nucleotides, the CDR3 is TGTGCCAGCAGCTCCCCCCCCTTAGGGATCCAAGAAGATGAGCAGTTCTTC.

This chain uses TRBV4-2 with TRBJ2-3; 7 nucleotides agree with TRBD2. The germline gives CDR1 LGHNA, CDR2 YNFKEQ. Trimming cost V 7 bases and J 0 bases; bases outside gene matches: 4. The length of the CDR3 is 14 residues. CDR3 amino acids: CASNRGGSTDTQYF. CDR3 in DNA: TGTGCCAGCAACCGCGGGGGAAGCACAGATACGCAGTATTTT.

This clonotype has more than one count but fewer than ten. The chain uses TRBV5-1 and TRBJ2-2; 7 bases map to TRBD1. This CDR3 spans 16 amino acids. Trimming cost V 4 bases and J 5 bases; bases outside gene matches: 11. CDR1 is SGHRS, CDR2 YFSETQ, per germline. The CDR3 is CASSQRQGSITGELFF. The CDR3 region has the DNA TGCGCCAGCAGCCAACGACAGGGTTCTATAACCGGGGAGCTGTTTTTT.

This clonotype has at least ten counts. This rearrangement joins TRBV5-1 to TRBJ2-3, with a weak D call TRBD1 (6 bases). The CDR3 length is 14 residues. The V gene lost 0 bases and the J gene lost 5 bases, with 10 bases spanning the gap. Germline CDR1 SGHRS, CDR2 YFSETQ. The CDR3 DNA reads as TGCGCCAGCAGCTTGGAAGGGGGTGAAGATACGCAGTATTTT. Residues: CASSLEGGEDTQYF.

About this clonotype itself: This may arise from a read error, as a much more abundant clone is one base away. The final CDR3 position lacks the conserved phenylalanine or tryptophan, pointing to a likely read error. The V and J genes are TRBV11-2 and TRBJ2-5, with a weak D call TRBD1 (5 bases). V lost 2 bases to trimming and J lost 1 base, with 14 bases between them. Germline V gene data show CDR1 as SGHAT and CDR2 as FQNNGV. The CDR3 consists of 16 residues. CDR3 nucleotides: TGTGCCAGCAGCTTATTTGCCCCGCAGGGCCAAGAGACCCAGTACGTC. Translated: CASSLFAPQGQETQYV.

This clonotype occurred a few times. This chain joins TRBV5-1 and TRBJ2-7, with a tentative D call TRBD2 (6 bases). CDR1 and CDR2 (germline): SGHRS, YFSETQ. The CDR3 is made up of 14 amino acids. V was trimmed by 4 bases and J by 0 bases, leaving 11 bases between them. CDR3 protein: CASSGGIHSYEQYF. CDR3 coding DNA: TGCGCCAGCAGCGGAGGGATTCACTCCTACGAGCAGTACTTC.

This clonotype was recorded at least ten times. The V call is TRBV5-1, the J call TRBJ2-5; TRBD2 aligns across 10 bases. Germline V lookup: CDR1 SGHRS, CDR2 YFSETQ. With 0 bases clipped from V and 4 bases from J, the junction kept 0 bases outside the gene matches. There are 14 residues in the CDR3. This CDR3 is CASSLGLAGETQYF. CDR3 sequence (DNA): TGCGCCAGCAGCTTGGGACTAGCGGGAGAGACCCAGTACTTC.

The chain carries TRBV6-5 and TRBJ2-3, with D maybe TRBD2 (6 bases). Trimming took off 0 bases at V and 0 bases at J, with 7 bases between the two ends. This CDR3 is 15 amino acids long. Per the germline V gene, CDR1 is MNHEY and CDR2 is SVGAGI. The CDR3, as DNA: TGTGCCAGCAGTTACTCGGGGACTAGCACAGATACGCAGTATTTT. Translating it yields CASSYSGTSTDTQYF.

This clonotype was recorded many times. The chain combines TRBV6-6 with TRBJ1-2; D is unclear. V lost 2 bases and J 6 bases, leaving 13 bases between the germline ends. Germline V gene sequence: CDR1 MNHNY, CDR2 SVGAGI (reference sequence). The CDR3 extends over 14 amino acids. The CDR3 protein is CASSYVQALDGYTF. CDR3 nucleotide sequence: TGTGCCAGCAGTTACGTTCAGGCCCTAGATGGCTACACCTTC.

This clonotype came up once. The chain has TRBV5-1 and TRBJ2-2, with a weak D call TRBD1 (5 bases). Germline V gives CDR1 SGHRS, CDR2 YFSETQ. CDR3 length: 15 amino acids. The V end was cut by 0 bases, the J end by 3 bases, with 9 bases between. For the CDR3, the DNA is TGCGCCAGCAGCTTGGAGGGGTATTACACCGGGGAGCTGTTTTTT. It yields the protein CASSLEGYYTGELFF.

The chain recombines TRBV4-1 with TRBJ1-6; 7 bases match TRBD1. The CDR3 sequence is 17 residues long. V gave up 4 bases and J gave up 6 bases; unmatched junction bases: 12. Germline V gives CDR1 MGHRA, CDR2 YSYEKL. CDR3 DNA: TGCGCCAGCAGCCTTACAAGAGGGGGCGTTTTTAATTCACCCCTCCACTTT. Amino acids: CASSLTRGGVFNSPLHF.

The CDR3 DNA reads as TGTGCCAGCAGTTGGGTAGGGGTTGGTCAGCCCCAGCATTTT. It encodes CASSWVGVGQPQHF. The J gene is TRBJ1-5, the V gene TRBV6-5, with TRBD1 as a possible D gene (5 bases). Trimming removed 4 bases at V and 6 bases at J, with 13 bases between. This CDR3 has 14 residues. Looked up from germline, CDR1 is MNHEY and CDR2 is SVGAGI.

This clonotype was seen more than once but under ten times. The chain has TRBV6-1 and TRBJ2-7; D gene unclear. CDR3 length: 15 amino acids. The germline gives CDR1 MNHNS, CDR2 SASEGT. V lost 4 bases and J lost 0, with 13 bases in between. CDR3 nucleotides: TGTGCCAGCAGTGGGGCATCCCGAAGCTCCTACGAGCAGTACGTC. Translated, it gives CASSGASRSSYEQYV.

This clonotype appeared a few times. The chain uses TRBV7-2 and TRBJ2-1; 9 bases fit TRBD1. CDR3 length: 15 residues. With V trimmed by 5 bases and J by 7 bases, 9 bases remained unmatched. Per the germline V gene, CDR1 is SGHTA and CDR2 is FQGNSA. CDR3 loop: CASSRTGTGRNEQFF. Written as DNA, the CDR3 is TGTGCCAGCAGCAGGACCGGGACAGGGAGGAATGAGCAGTTCTTC.

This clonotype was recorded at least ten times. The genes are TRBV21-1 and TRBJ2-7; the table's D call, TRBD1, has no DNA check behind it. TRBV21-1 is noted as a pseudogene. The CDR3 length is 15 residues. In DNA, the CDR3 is TGTGCCAGCAGGAGGACAGGGAAGGTTTTGCGCGAGCAGTACGTC. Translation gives CASRRTGKVLREQYV.

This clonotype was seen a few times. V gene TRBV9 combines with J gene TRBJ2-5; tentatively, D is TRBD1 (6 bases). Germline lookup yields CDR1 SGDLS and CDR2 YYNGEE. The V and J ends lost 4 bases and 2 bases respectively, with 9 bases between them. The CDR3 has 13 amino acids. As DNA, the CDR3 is TGTGCCAGCAGCAGGACAGAACAAGAGACCCAGTACTTC. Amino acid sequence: CASSRTEQETQYF.

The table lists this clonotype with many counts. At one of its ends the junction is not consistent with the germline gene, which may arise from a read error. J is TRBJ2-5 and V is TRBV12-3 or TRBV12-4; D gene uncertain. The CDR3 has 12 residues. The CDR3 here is CASSLTGETQYF. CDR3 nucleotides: TGCGCCAGCAGCTTGACGGGAGAGACCCAGTACTTC.

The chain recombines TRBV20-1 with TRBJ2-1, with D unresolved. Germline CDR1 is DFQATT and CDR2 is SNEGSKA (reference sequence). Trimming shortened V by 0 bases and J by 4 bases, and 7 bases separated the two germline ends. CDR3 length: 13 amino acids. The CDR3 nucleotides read TGCAGTGCTAGAGACCACGGATACAATGAGCAGTTCTTC. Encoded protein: CSARDHGYNEQFF.

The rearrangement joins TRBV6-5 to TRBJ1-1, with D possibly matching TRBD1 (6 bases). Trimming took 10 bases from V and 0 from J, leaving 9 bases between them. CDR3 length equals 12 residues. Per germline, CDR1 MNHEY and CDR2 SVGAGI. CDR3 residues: CAIGGLNTEAFF. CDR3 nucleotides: TGTGCCATCGGGGGGCTGAACACTGAAGCTTTCTTT.

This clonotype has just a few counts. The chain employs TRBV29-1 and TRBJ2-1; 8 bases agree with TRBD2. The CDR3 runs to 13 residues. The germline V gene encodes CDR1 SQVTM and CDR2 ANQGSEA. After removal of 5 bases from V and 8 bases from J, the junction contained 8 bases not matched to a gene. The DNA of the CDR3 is TGCAGCGTTCCCGCGGGGGGTACCTATGAGCAGTTCTTC. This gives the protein CSVPAGGTYEQFF.

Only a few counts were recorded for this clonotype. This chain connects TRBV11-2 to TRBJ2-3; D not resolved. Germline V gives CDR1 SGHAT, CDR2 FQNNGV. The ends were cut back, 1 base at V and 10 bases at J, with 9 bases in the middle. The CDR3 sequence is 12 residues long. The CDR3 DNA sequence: TGTGCCAGCAGCTTAGTCCGGCAAGCGCAGTATTTT. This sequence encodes CASSLVRQAQYF.

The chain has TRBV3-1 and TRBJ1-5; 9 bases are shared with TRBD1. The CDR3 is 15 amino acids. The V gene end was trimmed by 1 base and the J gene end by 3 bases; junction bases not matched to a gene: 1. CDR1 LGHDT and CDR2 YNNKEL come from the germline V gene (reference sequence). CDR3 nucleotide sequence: TGTGCCAGCAGCCAAGGGACAGGGGCCAATCAGCCCCAGCATTTT. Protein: CASSQGTGANQPQHF.